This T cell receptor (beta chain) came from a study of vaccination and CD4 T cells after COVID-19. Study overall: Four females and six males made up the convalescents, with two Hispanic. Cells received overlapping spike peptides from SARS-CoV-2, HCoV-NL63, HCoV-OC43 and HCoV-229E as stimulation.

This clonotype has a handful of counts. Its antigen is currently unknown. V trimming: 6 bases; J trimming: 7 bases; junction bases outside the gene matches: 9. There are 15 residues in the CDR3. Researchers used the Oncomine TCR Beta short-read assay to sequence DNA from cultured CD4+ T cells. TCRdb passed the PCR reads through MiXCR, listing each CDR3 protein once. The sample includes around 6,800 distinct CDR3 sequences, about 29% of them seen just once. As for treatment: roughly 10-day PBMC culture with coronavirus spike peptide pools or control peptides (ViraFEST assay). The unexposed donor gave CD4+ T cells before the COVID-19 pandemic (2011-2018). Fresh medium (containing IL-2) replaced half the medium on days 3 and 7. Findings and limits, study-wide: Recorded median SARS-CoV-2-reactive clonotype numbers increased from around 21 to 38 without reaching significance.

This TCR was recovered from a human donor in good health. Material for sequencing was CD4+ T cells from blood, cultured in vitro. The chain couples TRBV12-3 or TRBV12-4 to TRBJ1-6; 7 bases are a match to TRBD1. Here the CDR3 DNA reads TGTGCCAGCAGATCCAGGGGGGGTGGGAATTCACCCCTCCACTTT. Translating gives CASRSRGGGNSPLHF.